This T cell receptor beta chain was identified in a study of control samples from healthy donors and cancer patients (dated by TCRdb to 2018 to 2021). About this clone itself: No cognate antigen has been identified for it. Per-nucleotide qualities are absent, and no much larger clonotype sits a single base away.

The library was produced with the immunoSEQ multiplex PCR assay. Drawn from immuneACCESS, this table holds only the in-frame rearrangements with V and J called that TCRdb kept. Clones are partly lost; checked studies trace under half to an unresolved V gene and leave the rest unexplained. This sample comprises under 200,000 clones, 75% to 95% of them detected only once. The ten largest account for approximately 1.6% of the sample. CDR1 and CDR2, per the germline V gene (reference sequence), are LNHDA and SQIVND. The CDR3, from cysteine to phenylalanine, totals 14 residues. Only CDR3 DNA remains: 42 bases, in frame from the first base. The germline ends are 7 bases apart after V is trimmed by 3 bases and J by 1 base.

The sample was blood. The chain links TRBV19 with TRBJ1-3, with the D gene too uncertain to name. The clonotype comes from a woman aged 25-40 years in good health. The CDR3 region has the sequence CASSISGSGNTIYF. The DNA sequence is as follows: TGTGCCAGTAGTATCTCGGGGTCTGGAAACACCATATATTTT.